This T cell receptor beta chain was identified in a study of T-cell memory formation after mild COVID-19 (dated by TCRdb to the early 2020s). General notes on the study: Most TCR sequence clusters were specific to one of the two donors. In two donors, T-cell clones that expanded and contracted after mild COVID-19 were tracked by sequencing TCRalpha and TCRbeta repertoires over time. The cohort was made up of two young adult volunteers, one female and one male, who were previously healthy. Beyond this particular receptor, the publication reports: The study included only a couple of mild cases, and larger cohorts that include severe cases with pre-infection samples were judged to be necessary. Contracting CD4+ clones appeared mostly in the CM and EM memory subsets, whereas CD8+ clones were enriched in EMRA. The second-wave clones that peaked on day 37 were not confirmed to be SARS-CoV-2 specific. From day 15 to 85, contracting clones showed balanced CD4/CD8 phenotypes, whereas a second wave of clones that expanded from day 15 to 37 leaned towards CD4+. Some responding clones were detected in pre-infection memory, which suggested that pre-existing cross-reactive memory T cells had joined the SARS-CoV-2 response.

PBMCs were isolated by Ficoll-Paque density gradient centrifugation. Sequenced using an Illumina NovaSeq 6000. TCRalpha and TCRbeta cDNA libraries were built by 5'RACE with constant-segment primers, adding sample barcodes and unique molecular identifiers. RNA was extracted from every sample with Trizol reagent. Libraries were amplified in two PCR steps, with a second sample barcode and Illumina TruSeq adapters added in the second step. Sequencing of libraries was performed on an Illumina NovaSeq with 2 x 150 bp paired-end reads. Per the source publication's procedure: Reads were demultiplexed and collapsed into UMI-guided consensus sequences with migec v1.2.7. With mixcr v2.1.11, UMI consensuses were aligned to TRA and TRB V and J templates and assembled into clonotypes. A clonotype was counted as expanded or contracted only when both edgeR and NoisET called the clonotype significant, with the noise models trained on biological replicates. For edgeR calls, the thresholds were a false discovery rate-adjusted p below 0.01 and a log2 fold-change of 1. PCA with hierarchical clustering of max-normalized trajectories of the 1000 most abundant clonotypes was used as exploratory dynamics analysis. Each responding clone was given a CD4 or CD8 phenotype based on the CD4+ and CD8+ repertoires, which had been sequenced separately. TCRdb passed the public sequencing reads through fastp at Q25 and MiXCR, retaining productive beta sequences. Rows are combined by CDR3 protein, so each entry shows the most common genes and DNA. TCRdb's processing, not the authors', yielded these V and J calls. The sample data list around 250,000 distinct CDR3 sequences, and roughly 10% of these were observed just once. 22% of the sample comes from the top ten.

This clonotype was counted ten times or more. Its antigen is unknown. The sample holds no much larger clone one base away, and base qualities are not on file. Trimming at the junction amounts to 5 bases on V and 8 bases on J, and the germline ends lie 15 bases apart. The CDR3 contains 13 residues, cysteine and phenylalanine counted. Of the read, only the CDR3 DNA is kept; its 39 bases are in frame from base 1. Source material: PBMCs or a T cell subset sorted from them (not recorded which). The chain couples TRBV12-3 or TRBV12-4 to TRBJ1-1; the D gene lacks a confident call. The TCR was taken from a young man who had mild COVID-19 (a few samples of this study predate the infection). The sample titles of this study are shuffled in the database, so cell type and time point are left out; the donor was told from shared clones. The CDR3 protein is CASSLFGVREAFF. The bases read TGTGCCAGCAGTCTATTCGGGGTGAGGGAAGCTTTCTTT.